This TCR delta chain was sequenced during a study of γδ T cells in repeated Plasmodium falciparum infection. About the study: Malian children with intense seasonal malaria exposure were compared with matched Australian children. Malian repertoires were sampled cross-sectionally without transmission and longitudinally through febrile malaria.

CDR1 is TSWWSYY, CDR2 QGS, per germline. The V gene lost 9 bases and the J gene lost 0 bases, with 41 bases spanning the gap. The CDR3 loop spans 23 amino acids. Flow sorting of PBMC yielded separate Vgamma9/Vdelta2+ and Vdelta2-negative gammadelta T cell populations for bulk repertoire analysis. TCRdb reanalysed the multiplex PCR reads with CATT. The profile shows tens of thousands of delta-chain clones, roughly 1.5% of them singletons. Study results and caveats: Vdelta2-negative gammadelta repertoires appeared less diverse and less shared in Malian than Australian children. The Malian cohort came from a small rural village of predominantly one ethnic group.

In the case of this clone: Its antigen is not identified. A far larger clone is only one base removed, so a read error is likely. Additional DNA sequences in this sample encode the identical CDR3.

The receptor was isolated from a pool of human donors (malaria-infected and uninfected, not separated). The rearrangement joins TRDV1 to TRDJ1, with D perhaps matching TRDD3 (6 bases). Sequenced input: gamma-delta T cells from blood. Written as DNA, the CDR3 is TGTGCTCTGGGAAAAACACCTCACCAAAATGTCCTGGGGAAGTTGAAGTACACCGATAAACTCATCTTT. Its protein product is CALGKTPHQNVLGKLKYTDKLIF.